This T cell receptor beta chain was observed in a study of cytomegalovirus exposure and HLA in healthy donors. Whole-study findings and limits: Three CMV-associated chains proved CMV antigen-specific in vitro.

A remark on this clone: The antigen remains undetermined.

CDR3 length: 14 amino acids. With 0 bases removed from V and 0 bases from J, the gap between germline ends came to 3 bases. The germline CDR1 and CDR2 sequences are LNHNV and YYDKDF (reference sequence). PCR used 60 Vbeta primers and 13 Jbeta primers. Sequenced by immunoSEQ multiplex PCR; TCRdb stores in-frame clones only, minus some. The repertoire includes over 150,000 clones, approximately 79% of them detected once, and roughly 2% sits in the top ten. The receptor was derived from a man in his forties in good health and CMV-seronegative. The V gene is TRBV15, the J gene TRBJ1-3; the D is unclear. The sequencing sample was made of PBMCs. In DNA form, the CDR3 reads TGTGCCACCAGCAGAGACAGCTCTGGAAACACCATATATTTT. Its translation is CATSRDSSGNTIYF.